This T cell receptor beta chain was found in a study of identical twins. TCRdb recomputed calls from the 5' RACE reads with MiXCR, one row per CDR3 protein. The sample holds a few hundred thousand distinct CDR3 sequences; roughly 10% are singletons and the top ten take approximately 7%. In germline, CDR1 is MDHEN, CDR2 SYDVKM. The CDR3 length is 15 residues. The V gene end was trimmed by 5 bases and the J gene end by 7 bases; junction bases not matched to a gene: 7. This clonotype occurred a few times. These data were also filed under a second study, of yellow fever vaccine responses in identical twins.

The sequencing sample was made of CD8+ T cells sorted from blood. This TCR came from a woman aged 18-29 years in good health. The chain uses TRBV28 and TRBJ2-1; 11 bases line up with TRBD2. The CDR3 sequence: CASSPRTSGPNEQFF. The CDR3 nucleotides read TGTGCCAGCAGTCCCAGGACTAGCGGGCCTAATGAGCAGTTCTTC.